This TCR beta chain was profiled in a study of CD8 T cells in Susac syndrome. Overall study: Active disease was present in about 6 of the sequenced Susac syndrome patients, whereas roughly 8 of them were in remission.

It was with random hexamers that about 0.45 to 1 ug RNA was reverse transcribed. Each CDR3 protein is one row after TCRdb ran MiXCR on the immunoSEQ multiplex PCR reads. In the table there are about 190,000 distinct CDR3 sequences, 95% of which are singletons. The sequenced target, TCR beta, came from blood CD8+ and CD4+ T cells. Study findings and constraints: In Susac syndrome, CD8+ expansion was highest in TEMRA and active disease. In total CD8+ repertoires, around 17 Susac-specific public clones were detected, and CD8+ TEMRA repertoires contained five.

On this clonotype itself: Its antigen is currently unknown.

Per the germline V gene, CDR1 is KGHSH and CDR2 is LQKENI. Trimming stripped 6 bases from V and 3 bases from J, with 23 bases between. This CDR3 contains 17 residues. The rearrangement uses TRBV18 and TRBJ1-2, with D possibly TRBD1 on 6 matching bases. This clonotype originated in a human donor with Susac syndrome. The sequenced material came from CD8+ T cells from PBMCs. The CDR3, as DNA: TGTGCCAGCTCCCCATTCGCTGCAGGGGACCCCGACTATGGCTACACCTTC. This codes for CASSPFAAGDPDYGYTF. The full variable domain, completed using reference TRBV18 and TRBJ1-2, is NAGVMQNPRHLVRRRGQEARLRCSPMKGHSHVYWYRQLPEEGLKFMVYLQKENIIDESGMPKERFSAEFPKEGPSILRIQQVVRGDSAAYFCASSPFAAGDPDYGYTFGSGTRLTVV.